The 22 T cell receptor beta chains below come from one sample, sequenced in a study of cytomegalovirus exposure and HLA in healthy donors. Primers for the PCR totalled 60 Vbeta and 13 Jbeta. The table came from immunoSEQ multiplex PCR; TCRdb's copy has only in-frame clones and leaves some out. The sample has some 190,000 clones, over 60% seen once; the top ten hold 2.1%. The sequencing input was PBMCs. These TCRs come from a woman aged 30 to 39 in good health and CMV-seropositive.

The chain combines TRBV9 with TRBJ1-1; 8 bases fit TRBD1. J lost 4 bases, V lost 4 bases, and 9 bases had no gene match. The CDR3 is made up of 15 amino acids. Per the germline V gene, CDR1 is SGDLS and CDR2 is YYNGEE. The CDR3 DNA sequence: TGTGCCAGCAGCACAAGGACAGGGTGGGGCACTGAAGCTTTCTTT. Translation: CASSTRTGWGTEAFF.

The chain has TRBV15 and TRBJ1-3; D is possibly TRBD1 (5 bases). Germline values: CDR1 LNHNV, CDR2 YYDKDF (reference sequence). This CDR3 is 16 amino acids long. The V and J ends lost 0 bases and 0 bases respectively, with 9 bases between them. CDR3 bases: TGTGCCACCAGCAGAGATGGGGCAGCCTCTGGAAACACCATATATTTT. The encoded protein is CATSRDGAASGNTIYF.

This chain uses TRBV29-1 with TRBJ2-7, with 8 bases lining up with TRBD1. This CDR3 region has 14 residues. Germline V gene sequence: CDR1 SQVTM, CDR2 ANQGSEA. V was clipped by 1 base and J by 2 bases; unmatched bases: 4. CDR3 amino acids: CSVEGTGRTYEQYF. The CDR3 coding sequence is TGCAGCGTTGAAGGGACAGGGAGGACCTACGAGCAGTACTTC.

The CDR3 spells CASSFRDRVGETQYF. For the CDR3, the DNA is TGTGCCAGCAGTTTCCGGGACAGGGTCGGCGAGACCCAGTACTTC. The rearrangement links TRBV27 to TRBJ2-5, with TRBD1 identical over 9 bases. From germline, CDR1 is MNHEY and CDR2 SMNVEV (reference sequence). V shed 3 bases and J 5 bases; nucleotides not matched to a gene: 7. This CDR3 contains 15 residues.

The chain has TRBV27 and TRBJ2-7; TRBD2 agrees at 9 bases. CDR3 size: 17 residues. V was pared by 2 bases and J by 2 bases, with 10 bases of the junction left unmatched. In germline, CDR1 is MNHEY, CDR2 SMNVEV (reference sequence). CDR3 sequence reads: CASSLTLAGPLTYEQYF. CDR3 sequence (DNA): TGTGCCAGCAGTTTAACACTAGCGGGTCCCCTTACCTACGAGCAGTACTTC.

This chain connects TRBV28 to TRBJ1-2; 11 bases agree with TRBD1. CDR3 length: 14 residues. Germline V gene data show CDR1 as MDHEN and CDR2 as SYDVKM. J was trimmed by 3 bases and V by 6 bases; bases with no gene match: 3. As DNA, the CDR3 is TGTGCCAGCAGACAGGGACAGGGGGACTATGGCTACACCTTC. Protein product: CASRQGQGDYGYTF.

The V call is TRBV19, the J call TRBJ2-1; 7 bases match TRBD1. This CDR3 is 16 amino acids long. Germline CDR1 reads LNHDA; CDR2 reads SQIVND (reference sequence). V lost 5 bases to trimming and J lost 0 bases; unmatched junction nucleotides: 7. CDR3 nucleotide sequence: TGTGCCAGTAGTTTCTCCGGGACAGTCTCCTACAATGAGCAGTTCTTC. This gives the protein CASSFSGTVSYNEQFF.

The chain joins TRBV6-5 to TRBJ1-2; D is possibly TRBD1 (6 bases). The germline V gene has CDR1 MNHEY and CDR2 SVGAGI. This CDR3 contains 15 residues. The V gene lost 0 bases and the J gene lost 8 bases, with 16 bases spanning the gap. The CDR3 reads CASSYSKGGAWGYTF. In nucleotides, the CDR3 is TGTGCCAGCAGTTACTCGAAAGGGGGGGCCTGGGGCTACACCTTC.

This clone was detected a few times. The V and J genes are TRBV28 and TRBJ2-7, with D possibly matching TRBD1 (6 bases). In germline, CDR1 is MDHEN, CDR2 SYDVKM. The V end lost 1 base, the J end lost 6 bases, and 10 bases lay between the germline ends. This CDR3 contains 13 residues. CDR3: CASSLFSGVEQYF. DNA for the CDR3: TGTGCCAGCAGTTTATTCTCAGGGGTCGAGCAGTACTTC.

The chain combines TRBV14 with TRBJ2-5, with 8 positions matching TRBD2. CDR1 is SGHDN and CDR2 is FVKESK in the germline V gene. The CDR3 runs 17 residues. With V trimmed by 2 bases and J by 4 bases, 12 bases remained unmatched. For the CDR3, the DNA is TGTGCCAGCAGCCAACGCTACGGTCGGGAGGGCAGAGAGACCCAGTACTTC. This sequence encodes CASSQRYGREGRETQYF.

The chain uses TRBV27 and TRBJ1-2; weak D call: TRBD1 (5 bases). Germline V gene sequence: CDR1 MNHEY, CDR2 SMNVEV (reference sequence). With 7 bases removed from V and 4 bases from J, the gap between germline ends came to 13 bases. The CDR3 extends over 13 amino acids. The CDR3 region is CASKMGRSYGYTF. In DNA form, the CDR3 reads TGTGCCAGCAAAATGGGGCGATCCTATGGCTACACCTTC.

The chain links TRBV4-1 to TRBJ2-3; D is ambiguous. The CDR3 is 14 amino acids. The germline CDR1 and CDR2 sequences are MGHRA and YSYEKL. V shed 1 base and J shed 2 bases, with 7 bases lying between them. The CDR3 loop is CASSQGLVTDTQYF. CDR3 sequence (DNA): TGCGCCAGCAGCCAAGGGTTAGTCACAGATACGCAGTATTTT.

This chain uses TRBV9 with TRBJ2-7; D not resolved. V lost 3 bases to trimming and J lost 3 bases, with 13 bases between them. The CDR3 runs to 14 residues. Germline CDR1 is SGDLS and CDR2 is YYNGEE. The CDR3 is CASSAGSAIYEQYF. The CDR3 DNA follows: TGTGCCAGCAGCGCCGGGTCCGCGATCTACGAGCAGTACTTC.

J is TRBJ2-1 and V is TRBV27, with D possibly TRBD2 on 5 matching bases. This CDR3 is 14 amino acids long. The germline CDR1 and CDR2 sequences are MNHEY and SMNVEV (reference sequence). V was cut by 0 bases and J by 9 bases, with 12 bases left in between. The CDR3 DNA reads as TGTGCCAGCAGTTTATCCGGAAGCGGTAGTGAGCAGTTCTTC. It codes for CASSLSGSGSEQFF.

The chain has TRBV28 and TRBJ1-4; possible D gene TRBD1, 5 bases. The germline gives CDR1 MDHEN, CDR2 SYDVKM. The CDR3 extends over 15 amino acids. Trimming removed 6 bases from V and 6 bases from J, with 17 bases in between. CDR3: CASRIRGRADEKLFF. CDR3 nucleotides: TGTGCCAGCAGGATTAGGGGCAGGGCCGATGAAAAACTGTTTTTT.

The genes are TRBV7-3 and TRBJ1-1; no firm D call. Germline V gene data show CDR1 as SGHTA and CDR2 as FQGTGA. V shed 0 bases and J shed 5 bases, with 7 bases lying between them. The CDR3 totals 13 residues. DNA for the CDR3: TGTGCCAGCAGCTTAACGGGGAGAACTGAAGCTTTCTTT. This translates into CASSLTGRTEAFF. Full variable domain (remainder filled in from reference TRBV7-3 and TRBJ1-1): GAGVSQTPSNKVTEKGKYVELRCDPISGHTALYWYRQSLGQGPEFLIYFQGTGAADDSGLPNDRFFAVRPEGSVSTLKIQRTERGDSAVYLCASSLTGRTEAFFGQGTRLTVV.

The chain's CDR3 is CASSSRTSGGLGELFF. In DNA form, the CDR3 reads TGTGCCAGCAGCTCAAGGACTAGCGGGGGGCTAGGGGAGCTGTTTTTT. The genes are TRBV5-4 and TRBJ2-2, with 14 bases fitting TRBD2. CDR3 length: 16 residues. Germline V lookup: CDR1 SGHNT, CDR2 YYREEE (reference sequence). J lost 8 bases, V lost 3 bases, and 6 bases had no gene match. Looking up the rest from reference TRBV5-4 and TRBJ2-2 gives the full variable domain: ETGVTQSPTHLIKTRGQQVTLRCSSQSGHNTVSWYQQALGQGPQFIFQYYREEENGRGNFPPRFSGLQFPNYSSELNVNALELDDSALYLCASSSRTSGGLGELFFGEGSRLTVL.

The chain links TRBV12-5 to TRBJ2-5; perhaps TRBD2 as D (5 bases). The V end was cut by 6 bases, the J end by 0 bases, with 17 bases between. CDR3 length: 16 residues. CDR1 is LGHNT and CDR2 is FRNRAP in the germline V gene. The CDR3 protein is CASGKRTGNYQETQYF. The CDR3 DNA reads TGTGCTAGTGGGAAAAGGACGGGGAATTACCAAGAGACCCAGTACTTC.

The chain uses TRBV14 and TRBJ1-3, with 7 positions matching TRBD1. This CDR3 has 16 residues. Germline V gene lookup returns CDR1 SGHDN and CDR2 FVKESK. The V and J ends lost 4 bases and 4 bases, in that order; junction bases with no gene match: 10. For the CDR3, the DNA is TGTGCCAGCAGCCCGCCGACCGACAGGGCCGGAAACACCATATATTTT. Translating it yields CASSPPTDRAGNTIYF.

This chain joins TRBV27 and TRBJ1-2, with D hard to call. Germline lookup yields CDR1 MNHEY and CDR2 SMNVEV (reference sequence). V was pared by 9 bases and J by 7 bases, with 24 bases between. The CDR3 extends over 15 amino acids. The CDR3 sequence: CARPPVGSKAGGYTF. For the CDR3, the DNA is TGTGCCAGGCCCCCTGTGGGGAGTAAAGCAGGTGGCTACACCTTC.

A remark on this clone: Compared with germline, one end of the junction differs, possibly owing to a read error. The sample holds other DNA sequences that translate to the same CDR3. The CDR3 bases are TGTGCTAGCAGTTACTTAGCAATCTCGCACGAGCAGTACTTC. This gives the protein CASSYLAISHEQYF. The gene calls are TRBV6-6 and TRBJ2-7; D unresolved. There are 14 residues in the CDR3. The V gene's germline CDR1 is MNHNY and CDR2 SVGAGI (reference sequence).

In nucleotides, the CDR3 is TGTGCCAGCAGTAGGGGACACAGCTCTTCCTACGAGCAGTACTTC. This translates into CASSRGHSSSYEQYF. The V call is TRBV28, the J call TRBJ2-7; tentatively, D is TRBD1 (6 bases). The CDR3 spans 15 residues. CDR1 MDHEN and CDR2 SYDVKM come from the germline V gene. The V gene lost 5 bases and the J gene lost 1 base, with 15 bases spanning the gap.